The next 15 T cell receptor beta chains were all read from a single sample in a study of blood T cell repertoires in COVID-19. Repertoires were generated with immunoSEQ multiplex PCR, while TCRdb's copy carries only in-frame clones and drops some. Of roughly 250,000 clones listed, roughly 80% are singletons. The sequencing input was peripheral blood. The source of these receptors is a woman in her 50s with acute or convalescent COVID-19.

The rearrangement joins TRBV28 to TRBJ2-2; TRBD1 agrees at 9 bases. V shed 6 bases, J shed 7 bases, and the junction held 6 bases outside the gene matches. The CDR3 is 14 amino acids. The germline V gene has CDR1 MDHEN and CDR2 SYDVKM. The CDR3 reads CASRVTGGSGELFF. CDR3 DNA sequence: TGTGCCAGCAGAGTAACAGGGGGCAGCGGGGAGCTGTTTTTT.

The chain couples TRBV30 to TRBJ2-7; 7 bases are shared with TRBD1. Germline CDR1 GTSNPN, CDR2 SVGIG (reference sequence). The CDR3 is 13 residues long. V gave up 5 bases and J gave up 1 base; unmatched junction bases: 5. CDR3 sequence reads: CAWDRVISYEQYF. In DNA, the CDR3 is TGTGCCTGGGACAGGGTGATATCCTACGAGCAGTACTTC.

The gene calls are TRBV5-4 and TRBJ2-5; tentative D call: TRBD2 (5 bases). The CDR3 covers 15 residues. Germline-derived CDR1 and CDR2 are SGHNT and YYREEE (reference sequence). Trimming took off 2 bases at V and 6 bases at J, with 17 bases between the two ends. The CDR3 sequence: CASSFGLAVQQTQYF. CDR3 sequence (DNA): TGTGCCAGCAGCTTCGGTCTAGCAGTCCAGCAGACCCAGTACTTC.

The chain joins TRBV7-2 to TRBJ1-1; no firm D call. V was trimmed by 1 base and J by 8 bases, leaving 11 bases between them. The CDR3 length is 13 residues. Germline lookup yields CDR1 SGHTA and CDR2 FQGNSA. CDR3 sequence (DNA): TGTGCCAGCAGCTTAGATTTATCGACAGAAGCTTTCTTT. Its protein is CASSLDLSTEAFF.

This clone occurred once. V usage is TRBV27 and J usage is TRBJ2-5; the D is unclear. V lost 2 bases and J lost 4, with 14 bases in between. The CDR3 is 15 residues long. Germline-derived CDR1 and CDR2 are MNHEY and SMNVEV (reference sequence). The CDR3 DNA reads as TGTGCCAGCAGTTTAGAGAGGAGTGGCGGAGAGACCCAGTACTTC. Residues: CASSLERSGGETQYF.

J is TRBJ1-2 and V is TRBV30; 7 nucleotides line up with TRBD1. Germline loops: CDR1 GTSNPN, CDR2 SVGIG (reference sequence). There are 13 residues in the CDR3. The V gene end was trimmed by 2 bases and the J gene end by 4 bases; junction bases not matched to a gene: 4. The CDR3 sequence is CAWSLGQVYGYTF. The CDR3 nucleotides read TGTGCCTGGAGTCTCGGACAGGTCTATGGCTACACCTTC.

This sequence joins TRBV19 and TRBJ2-5, with 7 bases matching TRBD1. Trimming at V came to 6 bases and at J to 4 bases, leaving 2 bases not matched to a gene. CDR3 size: 12 residues. Germline V gives CDR1 LNHDA, CDR2 SQIVND (reference sequence). The CDR3 coding sequence is TGTGCCAGTAGGGGGACAGCAGAGACCCAGTACTTC. Protein sequence: CASRGTAETQYF. Full variable domain (remainder filled in from reference TRBV19 and TRBJ2-5): DGGITQSPKYLFRKEGQNVTLSCEQNLNHDAMYWYRQDPGQGLRLIYYSQIVNDFQKGDIAEGYSVSREKKESFPLTVTSAQKNPTAFYLCASRGTAETQYFGPGTRLLVL.

V is TRBV18 and J is TRBJ2-5; TRBD1 aligns across 7 bases. Germline V CDR1 and CDR2: KGHSH, LQKENI. This CDR3 region has 15 residues. J was trimmed by 4 bases and V by 5 bases; bases with no gene match: 10. CDR3 sequence: CASSAPGTDLETQYF. Written as DNA, the CDR3 is TGTGCCAGCTCAGCTCCCGGGACAGACCTAGAGACCCAGTACTTC.

The CDR3 DNA is TGTGCCACTTACAGGGGCCTGAATCAGCCCCAGCATTTT. It is translated as CATYRGLNQPQHF. The chain joins TRBV28 to TRBJ1-5; 7 positions match TRBD1. This CDR3 is built from 13 residues. Germline CDR1 MDHEN, CDR2 SYDVKM. J gave up 4 bases and V 10 bases, and 7 bases lay outside the gene matches.

V usage is TRBV10-1 and J usage is TRBJ1-3; a weak D match, TRBD1 (5 bases). The CDR3 sequence is 15 residues long. Germline CDR1 reads WNHNN; CDR2 reads SYGVQD (reference sequence). The V end lost 5 bases, the J end lost 0 bases, and 11 bases lay between the germline ends. Written as DNA, the CDR3 is TGCGCCAGCAGTCGGGACTTCCACTCTGGAAACACCATATATTTT. Its protein product is CASSRDFHSGNTIYF.

This rearrangement joins TRBV7-2 to TRBJ2-1; 9 nucleotides line up with TRBD2. Germline V CDR1 and CDR2: SGHTA, FQGNSA. V dropped 6 bases and J dropped 8; count of bases not matched to a gene: 11. The CDR3 loop spans 15 amino acids. The CDR3 sequence is CASSQQAGGQDEQFF. The CDR3 region has the DNA TGTGCCAGCAGTCAACAGGCGGGAGGGCAGGATGAGCAGTTCTTC.

The chain is built from TRBV5-5 and TRBJ2-5, with a tentative D call TRBD2 (5 bases). V gave up 4 bases and J gave up 5 bases, with 15 bases separating them. Germline CDR1 is SGHKS and CDR2 is YYEKEE (reference sequence). The CDR3 consists of 14 residues. The CDR3 DNA reads as TGTGCCAGCAGCCAACACTTAACTAGGGAGACCCAGTACTTC. Protein product: CASSQHLTRETQYF.

This clone came up a few times. Other DNA sequences in this specimen translate into the identical CDR3. The chain links TRBV7-8 to TRBJ1-5; 8 nucleotides agree with TRBD1. The CDR3 has 14 amino acids. Germline CDR1 and CDR2: SGHVS and FQNEAQ. The trim removed 4 bases at V and 7 bases at J, leaving 6 bases unmatched. This chain's CDR3 is CASSSGTGTQPQHF. The CDR3 coding sequence is TGTGCCAGCAGCTCAGGGACAGGAACACAGCCCCAGCATTTT.

This clone occurred a few times. This rearrangement joins TRBV7-2 to TRBJ2-3, with 13 bases identical to TRBD2. With 6 bases clipped from V and 4 bases from J, the junction kept 7 bases outside the gene matches. The germline V gene encodes CDR1 SGHTA and CDR2 FQGNSA. The length of the CDR3 is 16 residues. The CDR3 region is CASRTGTSGVADTQYF. The CDR3 DNA reads TGTGCCAGCAGGACCGGGACTAGCGGGGTCGCAGATACGCAGTATTTT. Based on the CDR3 plus reference TRBV7-2 and TRBJ2-3, the full variable domain is GAGVSQSPSNKVTEKGKDVELRCDPISGHTALYWYRQSLGQGLEFLIYFQGNSAPDKSGLPSDRFSAERTGGSVSTLTIQRTQQEDSAVYLCASRTGTSGVADTQYFGPGTRLTVL.

The chain has TRBV25-1 and TRBJ2-3; D perhaps matches TRBD1 (6 bases). The length of the CDR3 is 11 residues. Trimming pared 8 bases from V and 5 bases from J, leaving 8 bases between. CDR1 is MGHDK and CDR2 is SYGVNS in the germline V gene. The CDR3 DNA follows: TGTGCCAGCCGCAGGGGAGATACGCAGTATTTT. Its translation: CASRRGDTQYF.